The clone carrying this TCR beta chain has just a few counts. Priming of first-strand cDNA relied on TRAV- and TRBV-specific primers (covering alpha and beta chains). Over roughly 19 PCR cycles, TCRs were amplified from a constant-region primer and V-primer adapter. From the reads, TCRdb called clonotypes with MiXCR, one entry per CDR3 protein. The sample has tens of thousands of distinct CDR3 sequences; 9.4% are singletons. The data derive from a study of low-dose radiotherapy and immunotherapy resistance in tumors. Study details: Treatment of Cohort 1 consisted of 0.5 Gy per fraction every 2 weeks, adding up to 6.5 Gy. Dosing for Cohort 2 consisted of 1 Gy per fraction every two weeks, reaching a total of 13 Gy over 26 weeks. Intravenous administration to patients comprised nivolumab at 240 mg every two weeks and ipilimumab at 1 mg/kg every six weeks.

CDR1 is SGHTA, CDR2 FQGNSA, per germline. CDR3 length: 17 amino acids. Trimming stripped 4 bases from V and 4 bases from J, with 19 bases between. Time point specified: before trial treatment. Administered to the donors were nivolumab, ipilimumab, aspirin, low-dose cyclophosphamide and low-dose radiotherapy. The sequence came from a male donor with prostate cancer. The source was PBMCs, collected before treatment. The genes are TRBV7-2 and TRBJ2-2; the D gene is possibly TRBD2 (7 bases). The CDR3 DNA reads TGTGCCAGCAGCTCTCGAGGGGGGGGAGGGCTCACCGGGGAGCTGTTTTTT. Translating it yields CASSSRGGGGLTGELFF.